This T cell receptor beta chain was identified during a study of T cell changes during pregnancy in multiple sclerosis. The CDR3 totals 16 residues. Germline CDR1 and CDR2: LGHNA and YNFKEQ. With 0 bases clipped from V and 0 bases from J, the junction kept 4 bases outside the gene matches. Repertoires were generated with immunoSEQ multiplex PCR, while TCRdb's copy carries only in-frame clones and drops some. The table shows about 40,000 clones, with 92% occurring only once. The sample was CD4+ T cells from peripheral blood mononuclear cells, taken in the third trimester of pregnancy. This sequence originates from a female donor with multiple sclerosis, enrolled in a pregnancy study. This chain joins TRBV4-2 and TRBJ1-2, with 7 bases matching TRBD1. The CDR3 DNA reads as TGTGCCAGCAGCCAAGATGGACAGGCGGCTAACTATGGCTACACCTTC. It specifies CASSQDGQAANYGYTF.